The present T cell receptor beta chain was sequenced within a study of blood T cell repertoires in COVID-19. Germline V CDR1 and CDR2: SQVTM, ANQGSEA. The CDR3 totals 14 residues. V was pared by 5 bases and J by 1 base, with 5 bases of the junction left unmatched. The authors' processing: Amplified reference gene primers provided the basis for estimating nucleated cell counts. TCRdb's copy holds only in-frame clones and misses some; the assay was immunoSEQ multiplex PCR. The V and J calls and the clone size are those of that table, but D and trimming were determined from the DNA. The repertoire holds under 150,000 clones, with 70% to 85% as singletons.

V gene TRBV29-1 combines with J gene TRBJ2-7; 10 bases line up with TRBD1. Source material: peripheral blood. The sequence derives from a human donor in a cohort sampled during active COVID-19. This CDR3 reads CSVRTGQGSYEQYF. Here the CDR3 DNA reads TGCAGCGTTCGAACGGGACAGGGGTCCTACGAGCAGTACTTC.